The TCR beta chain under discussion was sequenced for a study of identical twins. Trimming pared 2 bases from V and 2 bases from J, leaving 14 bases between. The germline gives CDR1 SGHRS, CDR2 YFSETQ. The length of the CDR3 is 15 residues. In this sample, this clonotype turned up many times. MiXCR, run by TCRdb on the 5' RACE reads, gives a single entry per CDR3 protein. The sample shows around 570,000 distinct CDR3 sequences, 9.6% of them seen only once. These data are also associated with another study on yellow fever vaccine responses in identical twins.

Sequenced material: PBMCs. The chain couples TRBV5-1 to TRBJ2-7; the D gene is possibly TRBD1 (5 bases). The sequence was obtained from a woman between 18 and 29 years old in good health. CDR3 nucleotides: TGCGCCAGCAGCTTAGACAGAACACCCACCTACGAGCAGTACTTC. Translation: CASSLDRTPTYEQYF.